This TCR beta chain was obtained from a study of blood T cell repertoires in COVID-19. For the study at large: Whether acute or convalescent, the COVID-19 samples came from the United States, Italy and Spain.

Germline CDR1 and CDR2: SEHNR and FQNEAQ (reference sequence). V lost 5 bases to trimming and J lost 3 bases, with 17 bases between them. CDR3 size: 15 residues. The protocol was immunoSEQ multiplex PCR, while the TCRdb copy is restricted to in-frame clones and leaves out a portion. The sample carries 30,000 or so clones, roughly 86% recorded once. The sequence derives from a man of 80 years or more with active or convalescent COVID-19. This chain uses TRBV7-9 with TRBJ2-7; TRBD2 might be the D (7 bases). Sequenced material: peripheral blood. CDR3 amino acids: CASSPGGGGNYEQYF. The CDR3 nucleotides are TGTGCCAGCAGCCCCGGGGGCGGGGGAAACTACGAGCAGTACTTC. The entire variable domain, with the rest obtained from reference TRBV7-9 and TRBJ2-7, is as follows: DTGVSQNPRHKITKRGQNVTFRCDPISEHNRLYWYRQTLGQGPEFLTYFQNEAQLEKSRLLSDRFSAERPKGSFSTLEIQRTEQGDSAMYLCASSPGGGGNYEQYFGPGTRLTVT.